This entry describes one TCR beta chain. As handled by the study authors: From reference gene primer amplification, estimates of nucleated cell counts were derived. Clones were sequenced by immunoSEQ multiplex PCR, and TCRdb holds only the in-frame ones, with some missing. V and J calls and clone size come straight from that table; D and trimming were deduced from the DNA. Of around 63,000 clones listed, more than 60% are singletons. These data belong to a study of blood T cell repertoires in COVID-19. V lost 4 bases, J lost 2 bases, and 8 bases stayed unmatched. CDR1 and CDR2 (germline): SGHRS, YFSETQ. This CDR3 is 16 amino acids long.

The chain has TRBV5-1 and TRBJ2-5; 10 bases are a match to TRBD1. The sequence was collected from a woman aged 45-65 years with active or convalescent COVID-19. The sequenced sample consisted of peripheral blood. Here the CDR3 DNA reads TGCGCCAGCAGCCCCAGGACAGGGGGTATTCAAGAGACCCAGTACTTC. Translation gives CASSPRTGGIQETQYF.